What follows are 16 T cell receptor beta chains derived from one specimen sequenced in a study of blood T cell repertoires in COVID-19. Sequencing used immunoSEQ multiplex PCR; TCRdb keeps in-frame clones, though not all of them. Among about 240,000 clones listed, approximately 83% were seen once. The sample consisted of PBMCs or T cells enriched from blood (not recorded which). All receptors come from a middle-aged woman with acute COVID-19.

The chain links TRBV6-5 to TRBJ2-2; possible D gene TRBD1, 6 bases. V was cut by 8 bases and J by 6 bases, with 13 bases left in between. Germline CDR1 reads MNHEY; CDR2 reads SVGAGI. CDR3 length equals 13 residues. CDR3 DNA: TGTGCCAGCTTCCACAGGGTGGCCGGGGAGCTGTTTTTT. Protein product: CASFHRVAGELFF.

This clone was seen only once. The V and J genes are TRBV5-1 and TRBJ2-5; D call uncertain. Germline V gene lookup returns CDR1 SGHRS and CDR2 YFSETQ. V was clipped by 3 bases and J by 1 base, with 7 bases between them. The CDR3 covers 13 residues. CDR3 loop: CASSSPLQETQYF. As DNA, the CDR3 is TGCGCCAGCAGCTCCCCTCTCCAAGAGACCCAGTACTTC.

The chain has TRBV9 and TRBJ2-1; 9 bases are shared with TRBD1. V dropped 3 bases and J dropped 9; count of bases not matched to a gene: 13. Germline CDR1 SGDLS, CDR2 YYNGEE. This CDR3 spans 16 amino acids. As DNA, the CDR3 is TGTGCCAGCAGCGACCTAACAGGGGGCAAACGGAGTGAGCAGTTCTTC. Amino acid sequence: CASSDLTGGKRSEQFF.

The chain employs TRBV25-1 and TRBJ2-3, with D possibly being TRBD2 (5 bases). The CDR3 totals 15 residues. Germline V lookup: CDR1 MGHDK, CDR2 SYGVNS. Deletions cut 4 bases from V and 2 bases from J, with 13 bases between. For the CDR3, the DNA is TGTGCCAGCAGTGCCTCAGCGGAGCCCACAGATACGCAGTATTTT. Translated: CASSASAEPTDTQYF.

The rearrangement links TRBV6-5 to TRBJ2-7; the D gene is possibly TRBD2 (5 bases). CDR3 length: 13 residues. Per germline, CDR1 MNHEY and CDR2 SVGAGI. V shed 7 bases and J shed 7 bases, with 17 bases lying between them. The CDR3, as DNA: TGTGCCAGCACAGGAGTGGCTTCGGGGGAGCAGTACTTC. Translated: CASTGVASGEQYF.

The chain uses TRBV19 and TRBJ1-6, with D hard to call. The CDR3 consists of 17 residues. Germline loops: CDR1 LNHDA, CDR2 SQIVND (reference sequence). Trimming removed 2 bases at V and 9 bases at J, with 20 bases between. This CDR3 is CASSIWVARKLGSPLHF. CDR3 nucleotide sequence: TGTGCCAGTAGTATATGGGTGGCTCGGAAACTAGGTTCACCCCTCCACTTT.

The chain joins TRBV4-2 to TRBJ2-7, with 9 bases that match TRBD2. This CDR3 comprises 16 residues. In germline, CDR1 is LGHNA, CDR2 YNFKEQ. V shed 0 bases and J 3 bases; nucleotides not matched to a gene: 6. The CDR3 DNA sequence: TGTGCCAGCAGCCAAGAAATTAGCGGGAGAGACTACGAGCAGTACTTC. Its translation is CASSQEISGRDYEQYF.

V and J are TRBV3-1 (or the pseudogene TRBV3-2) and TRBJ2-2; a weak D match, TRBD2 (6 bases). Trimming shortened V by 5 bases and J by 1 base, and 14 bases separated the two germline ends. Per the germline V gene, CDR1 is LGHDT and CDR2 is YNNKEL (reference sequence). This CDR3 comprises 16 residues. The CDR3 sequence is CASSNPSDRNTGELFF. The CDR3 nucleotides read TGTGCCAGCAGCAATCCTAGCGACAGGAACACCGGGGAGCTGTTTTTT.

The rearrangement links TRBV9 to TRBJ2-7, with 9 bases lining up with TRBD2. The CDR3 is 15 amino acids. The germline V gene has CDR1 SGDLS and CDR2 YYNGEE. The V gene end was trimmed by 3 bases and the J gene end by 2 bases; junction bases not matched to a gene: 6. The CDR3 nucleotides are TGTGCCAGCAGCGCCAGACCTAGCGGGGCCTACGAGCAGTACTTC. Translating it yields CASSARPSGAYEQYF.

The rearrangement links TRBV5-1 to TRBJ2-5; 8 bases line up with TRBD2. V was clipped by 4 bases and J by 3 bases; unmatched bases: 8. This CDR3 is 15 amino acids long. CDR1 SGHRS and CDR2 YFSETQ come from the germline V gene. CDR3 sequence reads: CASSPFQREKETQYF. The CDR3 nucleotides read TGCGCCAGCAGCCCCTTTCAGCGGGAGAAAGAGACCCAGTACTTC.

This sequence joins TRBV11-3 and TRBJ2-1; no reliable D call. Germline CDR1 and CDR2: SGHNT and YENEEA. The CDR3 has 13 amino acids. Trimming cost V 4 bases and J 8 bases, with 12 bases left between them. The CDR3 nucleotides are TGTGCCAGCAGCTCCCAGCCAGGCCATGAGCAGTTCTTC. Its translation: CASSSQPGHEQFF.

The chain combines TRBV7-9 with TRBJ1-2; 10 nucleotides line up with TRBD1. V dropped 4 bases and J dropped 5; count of bases not matched to a gene: 7. The CDR3 loop spans 15 amino acids. Germline lookup yields CDR1 SEHNR and CDR2 FQNEAQ (reference sequence). As DNA, the CDR3 is TGTGCCAGCAGCTCGTCGGGACAGGGGTGGTATGGCTACACCTTC. Its translation is CASSSSGQGWYGYTF.

V gene TRBV18 combines with J gene TRBJ1-5, with unresolved D. This CDR3 spans 14 amino acids. Germline V gene lookup returns CDR1 KGHSH and CDR2 LQKENI. V dropped 6 bases and J dropped 3 bases, with 12 bases sitting between them. CDR3 nucleotide sequence: TGTGCCAGCTCGGCCCAGTACCCCAATCAGCCCCAGCATTTT. Translated, it gives CASSAQYPNQPQHF.

V is TRBV6-5 and J is TRBJ2-7; TRBD1 is a possible D gene (5 bases). Trimming cost V 5 bases and J 2 bases, with 10 bases left between them. This CDR3 region has 13 residues. Germline V CDR1 and CDR2: MNHEY, SVGAGI. DNA for the CDR3: TGTGCCAGCAGTAAGGACACGACCTACGAGCAGTACTTC. Translated, it gives CASSKDTTYEQYF.

This chain links TRBV5-8 with TRBJ2-7; 8 bases align to TRBD1. V gave up 3 bases and J gave up 5 bases; unmatched junction bases: 7. The CDR3 spans 14 residues. Germline V gives CDR1 SGHTS, CDR2 YDEGEE. CDR3 DNA: TGTGCCAGCAGCTCGGACAGGGAAAGGGACGAGCAGTACTTC. Its translation is CASSSDRERDEQYF.

In its sample, this clone was seen once. This rearrangement joins TRBV19 to TRBJ1-5, with D tentatively TRBD1 (6 bases). Germline V lookup: CDR1 LNHDA, CDR2 SQIVND (reference sequence). The CDR3 extends over 15 amino acids. V shed 3 bases and J shed 6 bases, with 15 bases lying between them. CDR3 bases: TGTGCCAGTAGTATGAAGGTGGGGGGGCTTCAGCCCCAGCATTTT. It yields the protein CASSMKVGGLQPQHF.